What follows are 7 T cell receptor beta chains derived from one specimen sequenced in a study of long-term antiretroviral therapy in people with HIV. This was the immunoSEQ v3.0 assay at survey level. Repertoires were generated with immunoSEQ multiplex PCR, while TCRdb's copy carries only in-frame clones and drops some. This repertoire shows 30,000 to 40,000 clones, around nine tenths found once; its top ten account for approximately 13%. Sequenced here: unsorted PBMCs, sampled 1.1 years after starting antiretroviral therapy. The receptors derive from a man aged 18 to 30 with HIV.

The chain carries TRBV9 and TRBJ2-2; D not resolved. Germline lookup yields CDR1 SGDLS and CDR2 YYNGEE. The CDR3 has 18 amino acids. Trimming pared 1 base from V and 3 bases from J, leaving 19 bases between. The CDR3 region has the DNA TGTGCCAGCAGCGTAAAACTAAGTGGACGGTTTGACACCGGGGAGCTGTTTTTT. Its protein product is CASSVKLSGRFDTGELFF.

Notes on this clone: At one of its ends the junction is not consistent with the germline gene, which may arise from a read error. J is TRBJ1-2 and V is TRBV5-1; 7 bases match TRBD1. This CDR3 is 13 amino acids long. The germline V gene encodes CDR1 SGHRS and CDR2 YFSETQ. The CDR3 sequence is CASSFRQGYGYTF. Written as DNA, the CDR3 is TGTGCCAGCAGCTTCCGACAGGGCTATGGCTACACCTTC.

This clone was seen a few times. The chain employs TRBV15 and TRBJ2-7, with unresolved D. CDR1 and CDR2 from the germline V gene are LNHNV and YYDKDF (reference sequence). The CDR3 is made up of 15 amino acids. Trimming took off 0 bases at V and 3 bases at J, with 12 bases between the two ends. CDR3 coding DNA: TGTGCCACCAGCAGAGATAACGCACAGAACTACGAGCAGTACTTC. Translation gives CATSRDNAQNYEQYF. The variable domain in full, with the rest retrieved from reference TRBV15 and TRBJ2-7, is DAMVIQNPRYQVTQFGKPVTLSCSQTLNHNVMYWYQQKSSQAPKLLFHYYDKDFNNEADTPDNFQSRRPNTSFCFLDIRSPGLGDTAMYLCATSRDNAQNYEQYFGPGTRLTVT.

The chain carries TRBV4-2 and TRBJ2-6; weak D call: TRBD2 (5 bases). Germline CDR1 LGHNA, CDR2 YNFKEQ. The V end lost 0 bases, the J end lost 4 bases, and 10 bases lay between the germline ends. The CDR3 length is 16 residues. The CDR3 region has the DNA TGTGCCAGCAGCCAAGAAAGGACTTCCGGGGCCAACGTCCTGACTTTC. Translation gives CASSQERTSGANVLTF.

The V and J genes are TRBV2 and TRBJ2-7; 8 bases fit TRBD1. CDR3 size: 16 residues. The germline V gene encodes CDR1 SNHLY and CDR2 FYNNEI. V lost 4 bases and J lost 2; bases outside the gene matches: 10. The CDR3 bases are TGTGCCAGCAGTGTCGCCGGCACAGGGGGGACCTACGAGCAGTACTTC. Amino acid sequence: CASSVAGTGGTYEQYF.

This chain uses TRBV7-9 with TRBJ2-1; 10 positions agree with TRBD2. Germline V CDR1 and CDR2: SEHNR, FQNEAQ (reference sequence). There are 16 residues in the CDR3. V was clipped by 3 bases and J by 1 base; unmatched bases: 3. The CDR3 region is CASSFASGSSYNEQFF. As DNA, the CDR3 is TGTGCCAGCAGCTTTGCTAGCGGGAGTTCCTACAATGAGCAGTTCTTC.

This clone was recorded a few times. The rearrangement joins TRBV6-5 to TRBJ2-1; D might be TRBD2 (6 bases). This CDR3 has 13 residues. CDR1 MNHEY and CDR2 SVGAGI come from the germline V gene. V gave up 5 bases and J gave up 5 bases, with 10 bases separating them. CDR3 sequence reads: CASSSGYNNEQFF. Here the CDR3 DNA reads TGTGCCAGCAGTAGCGGGTACAACAATGAGCAGTTCTTC.